The 22 T cell receptor beta chains presented below share a single source sample, sequenced in a study of T cell responses to AZD1222 COVID-19 vaccine (dated by TCRdb to 2020 to 2023). This specimen's time point label, interpreted: about 28 days (+/-7) after the second vaccine dose. Library prep was done by the immunoSEQ multiplex PCR assay. The table was pulled from immuneACCESS by TCRdb, which kept in-frame rearrangements only. Such tables lose some clones; where checked, under half of the loss comes from unresolved V genes, and the rest has no known cause. The sample contains over 120,000 clones, 80% to 95% of them found a single time. About 3.7% of the sample goes to the ten largest clones. This material consisted of peripheral blood, taken 28 days after the second AZD1222 dose. All receptors come from an adult who received the AZD1222 COVID-19 vaccine.

V gene TRBV7-8 combines with J gene TRBJ1-4, with a tentative D call TRBD1 (6 bases). There are 20 residues in the CDR3. Germline-derived CDR1 and CDR2 are SGHVS and FQNEAQ. Trimming pared 10 bases from V and 0 bases from J, leaving 30 bases between. CDR3 bases: TGTGCCACCCGCCGAGTGGGTATACAGGGAATACGACCAACTAATGAAAAACTGTTTTTT. This encodes CATRRVGIQGIRPTNEKLFF.

The rearrangement uses TRBV7-9 and TRBJ1-2; D uncertain. The germline V gene encodes CDR1 SEHNR and CDR2 FQNEAQ (reference sequence). V shed 4 bases and J shed 8 bases, with 8 bases lying between them. This CDR3 comprises 11 residues. For the CDR3, the DNA is TGTGCCAGCAGCTACGAACGGGGCTACACCTTC. It translates to CASSYERGYTF. The variable domain in full, completed from reference TRBV7-9 and TRBJ1-2, reads DTGVSQNPRHKITKRGQNVTFRCDPISEHNRLYWYRQTLGQGPEFLTYFQNEAQLEKSRLLSDRFSAERPKGSFSTLEIQRTEQGDSAMYLCASSYERGYTFGSGTRLTVV.

The chain couples TRBV7-9 to TRBJ1-5; 9 positions agree with TRBD1. Trimming at V came to 0 bases and at J to 7 bases, leaving 4 bases not matched to a gene. In germline, CDR1 is SEHNR, CDR2 FQNEAQ (reference sequence). The CDR3 is 15 residues long. This CDR3 reads CASSLAGTGSQPQHF. CDR3 sequence (DNA): TGTGCCAGCAGCTTAGCGGGGACAGGGAGCCAGCCCCAGCATTTT.

This chain connects TRBV21-1 to TRBJ2-7; the table assigns TRBD2, which was not confirmed against the DNA. TRBV21-1 is a known pseudogene. The CDR3 runs to 19 residues. CDR3 amino acids: CASSKGGRTSGIVLPEQYF. Written as DNA, the CDR3 is TGTGCCAGCAGCAAGGGGGGCCGGACTAGCGGGATCGTCCTACCCGAGCAGTACTTC.

V and J are TRBV5-4 and TRBJ1-5; D is possibly TRBD1 (5 bases). Germline V CDR1 and CDR2: SGHNT, YYREEE (reference sequence). CDR3 length: 13 residues. Trimming removed 0 bases from V and 7 bases from J, with 8 bases in between. CDR3 DNA: TGTGCCAGCAGCTTGGAGGGGACGCAGCCCCAGCATTTT. This encodes CASSLEGTQPQHF. Based on the CDR3 plus reference TRBV5-4 and TRBJ1-5, the full variable domain is ETGVTQSPTHLIKTRGQQVTLRCSSQSGHNTVSWYQQALGQGPQFIFQYYREEENGRGNFPPRFSGLQFPNYSSELNVNALELDDSALYLCASSLEGTQPQHFGDGTRLSIL.

CDR3 DNA sequence: TGCGCCAGCAGTGAGGGAAACACCATATATTTT. This encodes CASSEGNTIYF. V usage is TRBV5-1 and J usage is TRBJ1-3; D is uncertain. The CDR3 is made up of 11 amino acids. The germline V gene encodes CDR1 SGHRS and CDR2 YFSETQ. V lost 5 bases and J lost 4, with 4 bases in between. Full variable domain (remainder filled in from reference TRBV5-1 and TRBJ1-3): KAGVTQTPRYLIKTRGQQVTLSCSPISGHRSVSWYQQTPGQGLQFLFEYFSETQRNKGNFPGRFSGRQFSNSRSEMNVSTLELGDSALYLCASSEGNTIYFGEGSWLTVV.

Notes on this clone: Other DNA sequences in this specimen translate into the identical CDR3. The chain couples TRBV20-1 to TRBJ1-2; no clear D. The CDR3 totals 9 residues. Trimming cost V 3 bases and J 6 bases, with 2 bases left between them. Germline CDR1 DFQATT, CDR2 SNEGSKA (reference sequence). The CDR3 reads CSARDGYTF. CDR3 nucleotides: TGCAGTGCTAGGGATGGCTACACCTTC.

V usage is TRBV6-5 and J usage is TRBJ2-2, with no clear D. The CDR3 extends over 11 amino acids. Germline loops: CDR1 MNHEY, CDR2 SVGAGI. With 6 bases removed from V and 5 bases from J, the gap between germline ends came to 4 bases. In nucleotides, the CDR3 is TGTGCCAGCAGGCAAACCGGGGAGCTGTTTTTT. Amino acid sequence: CASRQTGELFF.

The chain is built from TRBV19 and TRBJ1-6; D is unclear. The CDR3 is 12 amino acids. Deletions cut 3 bases from V and 9 bases from J, with 6 bases between. Germline assignment: CDR1 LNHDA and CDR2 SQIVND (reference sequence). The CDR3 nucleotides read TGTGCCAGTAGTATCGCCTCTTCACCCCTCCACTTT. Amino acids: CASSIASSPLHF.

The chain links TRBV7-9 to TRBJ2-7; no clear D gene. This CDR3 has 12 residues. Germline V CDR1 and CDR2: SEHNR, FQNEAQ (reference sequence). Between the trimmed V and J ends, which lost 3 bases and 0 bases, there was a span of 3 bases. DNA of the CDR3: TGTGCCAGCAGCTTCAGCTCCTACGAGCAGTACTTC. Translating it yields CASSFSSYEQYF.

V is TRBV18 and J is TRBJ1-2, with TRBD1 identical over 9 bases. The V segment lost 5 bases and the J segment 0 bases; nucleotides outside the gene matches: 10. The CDR3 totals 17 residues. In germline, CDR1 is KGHSH, CDR2 LQKENI. The CDR3 loop reads CASSKGQGLSPNYGYTF. CDR3 in DNA: TGTGCCAGCTCAAAAGGACAGGGGCTTAGCCCTAACTATGGCTACACCTTC.

This rearrangement joins TRBV28 to TRBJ1-3; a weak D match, TRBD1 (5 bases). CDR3 length: 15 amino acids. Deletions cut 3 bases from V and 0 bases from J, with 9 bases between. CDR1 is MDHEN, CDR2 SYDVKM, per germline. CDR3 protein: CASSLGLNSGNTIYF. For the CDR3, the DNA is TGTGCCAGCAGTTTGGGACTCAACTCTGGAAACACCATATATTTT.

The V call is TRBV10-2, the J call TRBJ2-7; TRBD2 might be the D (6 bases). V gave up 8 bases and J gave up 6 bases, with 14 bases separating them. The CDR3 runs 12 residues. Looked up from germline, CDR1 is WSHSY and CDR2 is SAAADI. Here the CDR3 DNA reads TGCGCCAGCCAGTCGGGAGAGAGCGAGCAGTACTTC. Protein product: CASQSGESEQYF.

V gene TRBV28 combines with J gene TRBJ1-1, with TRBD1 identical over 7 bases. This CDR3 spans 15 amino acids. The germline CDR1 and CDR2 sequences are MDHEN and SYDVKM. Germline trimming cut 4 bases from V and 7 bases from J; bases unmatched to any gene: 12. The CDR3 reads CASSWARTRDSEAFF. As DNA, the CDR3 is TGTGCCAGCAGTTGGGCGAGGACCCGGGACAGTGAAGCTTTCTTT.

The V call is TRBV27, the J call TRBJ1-1, with no clear D. CDR3 length: 14 amino acids. Looked up from germline, CDR1 is MNHEY and CDR2 is SMNVEV (reference sequence). Trimming shortened V by 2 bases and J by 1 base, and 8 bases separated the two germline ends. CDR3 sequence reads: CASSLNWGNTEAFF. CDR3 in DNA: TGTGCCAGCAGTTTAAACTGGGGGAACACTGAAGCTTTCTTT.

As regards this clone: Compared with germline, one end of the junction differs, possibly owing to a read error. DNA for the CDR3: TGTGCCAGCAGCAAACAGGGAGGATATAACTCACCCCTCCACTTT. Protein sequence: CASSKQGGYNSPLHF. The chain carries TRBV6-5 and TRBJ1-6; possible D gene TRBD1, 6 bases. Germline V gene lookup returns CDR1 MNHEY and CDR2 SVGAGI. This CDR3 comprises 15 residues.

V usage is TRBV12-3 or TRBV12-4 and J usage is TRBJ2-7; tentatively, D is TRBD2 (7 bases). This CDR3 comprises 13 residues. V gave up 4 bases and J gave up 7 bases, with 14 bases separating them. CDR3 loop: CASSYRGAGEQYF. The CDR3 DNA is TGTGCCAGCAGTTACCGGGGGGCGGGGGAGCAGTACTTC.

This clone occurred once. DNA for the CDR3: TGTGCCAGCAGCTCGTGGGACAGGAACACTGAAGCTTTCTTT. Its translation is CASSSWDRNTEAFF. This chain joins TRBV11-2 and TRBJ1-1, with 7 positions matching TRBD1. The CDR3 extends over 14 amino acids. The germline gives CDR1 SGHAT, CDR2 FQNNGV. The V gene end was trimmed by 4 bases and the J gene end by 1 base; junction bases not matched to a gene: 3.

The chain recombines TRBV10-3 with TRBJ2-1; TRBD2 agrees at 7 bases. Germline assignment: CDR1 ENHRY and CDR2 SYGVKD. This CDR3 region has 16 residues. The V segment lost 4 bases and the J segment 0 bases; nucleotides outside the gene matches: 6. CDR3 loop: CAISVLALSSYNEQFF. CDR3 in DNA: TGTGCCATCAGTGTACTAGCGCTTAGCTCCTACAATGAGCAGTTCTTC.

The rearrangement uses TRBV3-1 (or the pseudogene TRBV3-2) and TRBJ2-4; D uncertain. V was pared by 4 bases and J by 2 bases, with 12 bases between. This CDR3 is built from 15 residues. Germline-derived CDR1 and CDR2 are LGHDT and YNNKEL (reference sequence). The DNA for the CDR3 is TGTGCCAGCAGCCGACGCACAAAGACCAAAAACATTCAGTACTTC. This encodes CASSRRTKTKNIQYF.

The chain carries TRBV15 and TRBJ2-2, with D perhaps matching TRBD2 (6 bases). The CDR3 is 13 amino acids. Germline V gene lookup returns CDR1 LNHNV and CDR2 YYDKDF (reference sequence). Between the trimmed V and J ends, which lost 3 bases and 5 bases, there was a span of 7 bases. The CDR3 nucleotides are TGTGCCACCAGCAGCGGGGGTACCGGGGAGCTGTTTTTT. Its protein product is CATSSGGTGELFF.

This chain connects TRBV6-5 to TRBJ2-1; TRBD2 matches at 9 bases. The CDR3 has 13 residues. The J segment lost 9 bases and the V segment lost 6 bases, leaving 6 bases of the junction unmatched. Germline CDR1 and CDR2: MNHEY and SVGAGI. CDR3 protein: CASRVAGVSEQFF. The CDR3 region has the DNA TGTGCCAGCAGGGTAGCGGGAGTATCTGAGCAGTTCTTC.